The source of this TCR beta chain is a study of CXCR3-negative and CXCR3-positive naive CD8 T cells. Study in general: There were around 140 million TRB reads altogether, and each library had about 1.5 +/- 0.3 million of them.

Comment on this clonotype: Its antigen is currently unknown.

In preparing the TRB cDNA libraries, 5' RACE with UMI labels was used. TCRdb reprocessed the 5' RACE reads; each CDR3 protein has one entry and no DNA is given. In total, the table holds 80,000 to 100,000 distinct CDR3 sequences. Sorts that each held 280,000 or so cells were run in triplicate for every CD8+ T cell subset. Naive CD8+ T cells were CD45RO-CCR7+CD27+CD95-. Study-wide findings and caveats: Greater hydrophobicity was found in TRB CDR3s of CXCR3-positive naive cells than of CXCR3-negative naive cells. Comparably high diversity was seen in both naive subsets, and much lower diversity in memory CD8+ cells.

The CDR3 consists of 18 residues. The germline CDR1 and CDR2 sequences are SGHTA and FQGNSA. Sequenced material: naive CXCR3+ CD8+ T cells from blood. Subset denoted: CD45RO-CCR7+CD27+CD95- naive CD8+ T cells expressing CXCR3 (TNR3+). The sequence was collected from a human donor in good health. Some clones in this sample may be carry-over from other donors' samples. This rearrangement joins TRBV7-2 to TRBJ2-6; the TRBD2 assignment by TCRdb is unverifiable without DNA. CDR3 amino acids: CASSNLRSLGAGANVLTF.